What follows describes a single T cell receptor beta chain. The germline gene is not matched at one end of the junction; a read error may be the cause. This entry is derived from a study of T cell responses to AZD1222 COVID-19 vaccine. Profiling relied on immunoSEQ multiplex PCR, and the TCRdb table lists in-frame clones only, not all of them. The sample holds approximately 150,000 clones, approximately 91% seen once. Germline CDR1 and CDR2: WNHNN and SYGVQD (reference sequence). The CDR3 runs to 16 residues. This chain joins TRBV10-1 and TRBJ2-3; 8 bases are shared with TRBD2. The sequences come from peripheral blood, collected 28 days after the second AZD1222 dose. This TCR was recovered from an adult who received the AZD1222 COVID-19 vaccine. The CDR3 coding sequence is TGCGCCAGCAGTAAGTCGGTAGTAGCGGGGAGAGATACGCAGTATTTT. Protein product: CASSKSVVAGRDTQYF.